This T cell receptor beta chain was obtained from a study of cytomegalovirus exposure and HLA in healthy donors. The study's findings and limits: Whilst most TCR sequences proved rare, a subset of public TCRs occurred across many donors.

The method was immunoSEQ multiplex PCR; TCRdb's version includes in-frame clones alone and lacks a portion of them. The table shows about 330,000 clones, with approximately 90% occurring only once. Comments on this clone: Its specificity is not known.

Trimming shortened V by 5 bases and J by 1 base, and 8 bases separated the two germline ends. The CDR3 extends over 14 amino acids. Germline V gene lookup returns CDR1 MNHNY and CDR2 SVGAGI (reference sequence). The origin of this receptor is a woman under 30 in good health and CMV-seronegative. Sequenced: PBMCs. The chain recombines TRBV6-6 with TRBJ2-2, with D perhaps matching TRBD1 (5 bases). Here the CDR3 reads CASSPGQNTGELFF. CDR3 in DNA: TGTGCCAGCAGTCCCGGACAGAACACCGGGGAGCTGTTTTTT.